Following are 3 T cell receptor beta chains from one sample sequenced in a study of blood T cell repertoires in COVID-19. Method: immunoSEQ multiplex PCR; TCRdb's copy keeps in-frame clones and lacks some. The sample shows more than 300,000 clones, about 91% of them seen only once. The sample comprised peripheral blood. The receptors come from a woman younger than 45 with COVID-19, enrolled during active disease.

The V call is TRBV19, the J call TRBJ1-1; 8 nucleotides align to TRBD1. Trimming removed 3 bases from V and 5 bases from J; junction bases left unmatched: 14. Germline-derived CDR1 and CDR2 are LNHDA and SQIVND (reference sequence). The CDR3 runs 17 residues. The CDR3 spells CASSIRTPGQGGTEAFF. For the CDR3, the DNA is TGTGCCAGTAGTATCCGGACCCCAGGACAGGGAGGGACTGAAGCTTTCTTT.

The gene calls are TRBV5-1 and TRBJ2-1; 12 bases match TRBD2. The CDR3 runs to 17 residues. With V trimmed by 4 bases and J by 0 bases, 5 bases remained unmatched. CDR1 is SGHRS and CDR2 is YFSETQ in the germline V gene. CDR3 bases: TGCGCCAGCAGCCTAGCGGGGGGGTCCAGCTCCTACAATGAGCAGTTCTTC. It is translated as CASSLAGGSSSYNEQFF. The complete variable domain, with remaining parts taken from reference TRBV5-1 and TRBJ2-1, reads KAGVTQTPRYLIKTRGQQVTLSCSPISGHRSVSWYQQTPGQGLQFLFEYFSETQRNKGNFPGRFSGRQFSNSRSEMNVSTLELGDSALYLCASSLAGGSSSYNEQFFGPGTRLTVL.

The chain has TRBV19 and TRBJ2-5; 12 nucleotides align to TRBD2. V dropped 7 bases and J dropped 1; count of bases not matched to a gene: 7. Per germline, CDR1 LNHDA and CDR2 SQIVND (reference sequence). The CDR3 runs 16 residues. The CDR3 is CASKSGTSGPQETQYF. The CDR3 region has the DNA TGTGCCAGTAAATCCGGGACTAGCGGGCCCCAAGAGACCCAGTACTTC.